This TCR beta chain derives from a study of T cell responses to AZD1222 COVID-19 vaccine. Only in-frame clones appear in the TCRdb table, and some are missing; sequencing was by immunoSEQ multiplex PCR. The table shows under 95,000 clones, with 80% to 90% occurring only once. General study points: The CD4 TCRs associated with vaccination extended across spike and predominated at 160-218 and 743-854. Regions left unmutated in variants are reportedly the target of nearly half of spike-specific TCRs.

Researchers grouped second doses given at about 4 or about 12 weeks into one pool. Concerning this clone: Its antigen is currently unknown.

Germline CDR1 reads ENHRY; CDR2 reads SYGVKD. V dropped 0 bases and J dropped 9 bases, with 12 bases sitting between them. The CDR3 covers 14 residues. The chain has TRBV10-3 and TRBJ2-1; the D is unclear. This TCR was sampled from an adult who received the AZD1222 COVID-19 vaccine. Material: peripheral blood, obtained 28 days after the second AZD1222 dose. As DNA, the CDR3 is TGTGCCATCAGTGAGTCAAGTCTCTCCGCTGAGCAGTTCTTC. Amino acids: CAISESSLSAEQFF.